Shown below are 8 T cell receptor beta chains from a single sample sequenced in a study of cytotoxic CD8 clonotypes in ibrutinib-treated CLL. The repertoire was sequenced with immunoSEQ multiplex PCR; TCRdb's copy has only in-frame clones and lacks some. Of 120,000 to 150,000 clones in the sample, 85% to 95% are singletons; the top ten hold more than 10%. The specimen comprised PBMCs, sampled after 12 months of ibrutinib treatment. Every receptor here comes from a human donor with chronic lymphocytic leukemia.

CDR3 coding DNA: TGTGCCAGCAGTCCCCCCGGCTCTATTAATCAGCCCCAGCATTTT. This sequence encodes CASSPPGSINQPQHF. The J gene is TRBJ1-5, the V gene TRBV28; D is unclear. Between the trimmed V and J ends, which lost 5 bases and 4 bases, there was a span of 15 bases. Germline CDR1 MDHEN, CDR2 SYDVKM. The CDR3 loop spans 15 amino acids.

The CDR3: CASTQGDRTEAFF. As DNA, the CDR3 is TGTGCCAGCACCCAAGGAGACCGCACTGAAGCTTTCTTT. This sequence joins TRBV27 and TRBJ1-1; D remains unclear. Germline V gene data show CDR1 as MNHEY and CDR2 as SMNVEV (reference sequence). Trimming removed 7 bases from V and 4 bases from J, with 13 bases in between. The CDR3 runs 13 residues.

The chain joins TRBV4-1 to TRBJ2-1, with 8 bases that match TRBD2. Germline loops: CDR1 MGHRA, CDR2 YSYEKL. The CDR3 runs 15 residues. Trimming cost V 2 bases and J 2 bases; bases outside gene matches: 2. This chain's CDR3 is CASSQMTSAYNEQFF. In DNA, the CDR3 is TGCGCCAGCAGCCAAATGACTAGCGCCTACAATGAGCAGTTCTTC.

The J gene is TRBJ1-5, the V gene TRBV19; D is ambiguous. V shed 7 bases and J shed 1 base, with 11 bases lying between them. This CDR3 comprises 14 residues. Germline-derived CDR1 and CDR2 are LNHDA and SQIVND (reference sequence). The CDR3 DNA follows: TGTGCCAGTATTACCCCGGGGAGCAATCAGCCCCAGCATTTT. It specifies CASITPGSNQPQHF.

This chain connects TRBV18 to TRBJ2-7; D is undetermined. Germline V gene sequence: CDR1 KGHSH, CDR2 LQKENI. The CDR3 covers 14 residues. V was cut by 6 bases and J by 5 bases, with 17 bases left in between. CDR3 sequence: CASSPDRRHHEQYF. The CDR3 nucleotides read TGTGCCAGCTCGCCGGACCGAAGACACCACGAGCAGTACTTC. The full variable domain, in which reference TRBV18 and TRBJ2-7 provide the parts outside the CDR3, is NAGVMQNPRHLVRRRGQEARLRCSPMKGHSHVYWYRQLPEEGLKFMVYLQKENIIDESGMPKERFSAEFPKEGPSILRIQQVVRGDSAAYFCASSPDRRHHEQYFGPGTRLTVT.

The chain uses TRBV7-6 and TRBJ2-7, with D perhaps TRBD1 or TRBD2 (5 bases each). Germline V gives CDR1 SGHVS, CDR2 FNYEAQ. V was cut by 0 bases and J by 3 bases, with 9 bases left in between. This CDR3 spans 14 amino acids. The CDR3 reads CASSLAGTNYEQYF. In nucleotides, the CDR3 is TGTGCCAGCAGCTTAGCTGGGACGAACTACGAGCAGTACTTC.

This clone was seen only a few times. The rearrangement uses TRBV6-6 and TRBJ2-2, with TRBD1 matching 7 bases. CDR3 length: 12 amino acids. CDR1 MNHNY and CDR2 SVGAGI come from the germline V gene (reference sequence). Trimming removed 7 bases from V and 8 bases from J; junction bases left unmatched: 4. As DNA, the CDR3 is TGTGCCAGCATTACAGGGGCAGGGGAGCTGTTTTTT. Amino acids: CASITGAGELFF.

This clone was observed a single time. This chain uses TRBV7-9 with TRBJ2-6; D perhaps matches TRBD2 (5 bases). This CDR3 is 17 amino acids long. Trimming stripped 3 bases from V and 0 bases from J, with 12 bases between. Per the germline V gene, CDR1 is SEHNR and CDR2 is FQNEAQ (reference sequence). CDR3 residues: CASSLWAAGSGANVLTF. The DNA for the CDR3 is TGTGCCAGCAGCTTGTGGGCCGCGGGCTCTGGGGCCAACGTCCTGACTTTC.